The 9 T cell receptor beta chains below were found in one sample sequenced in a study of PD-L1 blockade in urothelial cancer. As for time point: pretreatment peripheral blood. The repertoire was sequenced with immunoSEQ multiplex PCR; TCRdb's copy has only in-frame clones and lacks some. The sample lists 70,000 to 85,000 clones, 85% to 90% occurring once. This specimen was PBMCs, taken around atezolizumab (anti-PD-L1) treatment. The receptors derive from a man aged 65 to 85 with urothelial cancer.

This clone came up a few times. The chain joins TRBV19 to TRBJ1-2; 8 nucleotides align to TRBD1. The V and J ends lost 9 bases and 8 bases, in that order; junction bases with no gene match: 8. Germline lookup yields CDR1 LNHDA and CDR2 SQIVND (reference sequence). The CDR3 has 12 residues. The CDR3 nucleotides read TGTGCCAGCATCGGGACAGGCGGCGGCTACACCTTC. This codes for CASIGTGGGYTF.

The rearrangement uses TRBV6-5 and TRBJ2-3; D may be TRBD2 (6 bases). Germline V CDR1 and CDR2: MNHEY, SVGAGI. Trimming cost V 6 bases and J 6 bases, with 13 bases left between them. This CDR3 has 13 amino acids. CDR3 residues: CASSPLGRDTQYF. CDR3 coding DNA: TGTGCCAGCAGCCCCTTAGGGAGGGATACGCAGTATTTT.

This sequence joins TRBV6-6 and TRBJ1-1; weak D call: TRBD1 (6 bases). Germline V gives CDR1 MNHNY, CDR2 SVGAGI (reference sequence). The CDR3 length is 13 residues. V shed 4 bases and J shed 10 bases, with 16 bases lying between them. The DNA for the CDR3 is TGTGCCAGCAGTTCCAGGACAGACTGGGGAGCTTTCTTT. Its translation: CASSSRTDWGAFF.

As concerns this clone: In the same sample, other DNA sequences code for this CDR3. This chain joins TRBV9 and TRBJ2-2, with D possibly matching TRBD2 (5 bases). There are 15 residues in the CDR3. V was clipped by 0 bases and J by 1 base, with 7 bases between them. Germline lookup yields CDR1 SGDLS and CDR2 YYNGEE. CDR3 protein: CASSVGRVNTGELFF. In nucleotides, the CDR3 is TGTGCCAGCAGCGTAGGGCGGGTGAACACCGGGGAGCTGTTTTTT.

The CDR3: CASTRDRVNEKLFF. The CDR3, as DNA: TGTGCCAGCACTCGAGACAGGGTTAATGAAAAACTGTTTTTT. The chain is built from TRBV28 and TRBJ1-4; TRBD1 matches at 7 bases. Trimming removed 7 bases from V and 4 bases from J; junction bases left unmatched: 6. Germline-derived CDR1 and CDR2 are MDHEN and SYDVKM. This CDR3 has 14 amino acids.

V gene TRBV18 combines with J gene TRBJ2-2; D is possibly TRBD1 (5 bases). CDR3 length equals 16 residues. The V end was cut by 0 bases, the J end by 1 base, with 9 bases between. Germline CDR1 KGHSH, CDR2 LQKENI. In DNA form, the CDR3 reads TGTGCCAGCTCACCACCGCCAGGGCAGAACACCGGGGAGCTGTTTTTT. As protein: CASSPPPGQNTGELFF.

The chain has TRBV5-1 and TRBJ2-3; D is undetermined. Germline CDR1 reads SGHRS; CDR2 reads YFSETQ. V lost 0 bases to trimming and J lost 4 bases, with 6 bases between them. The CDR3 totals 13 residues. The CDR3 DNA reads as TGCGCCAGCAGCTTGGCGCCAGCAGATACGCAGTATTTT. Translating it yields CASSLAPADTQYF.

The V and J genes are TRBV14 and TRBJ1-1; 8 bases are a match to TRBD1. CDR3 length equals 15 residues. Germline CDR1 SGHDN, CDR2 FVKESK. V trimming: 5 bases; J trimming: 2 bases; junction bases outside the gene matches: 7. The CDR3 region has the DNA TGTGCCAGCAGCTTACGGACAGGGAGAAACACTGAAGCTTTCTTT. Translated, it gives CASSLRTGRNTEAFF.

The rearrangement links TRBV29-1 to TRBJ2-3, with a possible D match to TRBD2 (6 bases). The CDR3 has 15 amino acids. The V and J ends lost 5 bases and 5 bases respectively, with 20 bases between them. CDR1 is SQVTM and CDR2 is ANQGSEA in the germline V gene. CDR3 sequence (DNA): TGCAGCGTTCTTACGACTAGGGGCCGGAGAGATACGCAGTATTTT. Amino acids: CSVLTTRGRRDTQYF.